The clone carrying this T cell receptor (beta chain) appeared a few times. Trimming removed 3 bases at V and 11 bases at J, with 11 bases between. In germline, CDR1 is PRHDT, CDR2 FYEKMQ (reference sequence). This CDR3 region has 13 residues. This record belongs to a study of human T cells and chemical hapten exposure. Across the whole study: Minor volume differences among pooled libraries chiefly drove per-sample TCR yield variation.

Time point described: pre-sensitization, week 0. The sample's treatment: therapeutic diphenylcyclopropenone sensitization with weekly scalp DPC. Investigators collected blood before applying each patch test. The study used a library that attached unique molecular identifiers to individual cDNA molecules. TCRdb used MiXCR to reprocess the RACE reads, holding one entry per CDR3 protein. Of about 110,000 distinct CDR3 sequences listed, approximately 12% are singletons. Sequencing was performed on whole blood, taken in connection with sensitization to the hapten diphenylcyclopropenone (DPC). The chain employs TRBV13 and TRBJ1-6; D is ambiguous. This clonotype originated in a woman between 50 and 59 years old with alopecia areata. Some clones in this sample may be carry-over from other donors' samples. For the CDR3, the DNA is TGTGCCAGCAGCTTGTATACGGGAACACCCCTCCACTTT. Translating it yields CASSLYTGTPLHF.